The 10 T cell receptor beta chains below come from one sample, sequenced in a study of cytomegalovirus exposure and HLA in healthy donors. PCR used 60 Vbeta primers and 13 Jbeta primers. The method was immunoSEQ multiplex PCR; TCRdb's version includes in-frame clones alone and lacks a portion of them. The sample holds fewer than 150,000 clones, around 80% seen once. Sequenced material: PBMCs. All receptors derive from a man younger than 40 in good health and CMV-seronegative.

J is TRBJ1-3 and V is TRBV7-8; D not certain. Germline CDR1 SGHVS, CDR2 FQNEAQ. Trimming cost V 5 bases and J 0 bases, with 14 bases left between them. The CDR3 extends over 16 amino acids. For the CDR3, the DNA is TGTGCCAGCAGCCTAGGACGGGTGTCCTCTGGAAACACCATATATTTT. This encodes CASSLGRVSSGNTIYF.

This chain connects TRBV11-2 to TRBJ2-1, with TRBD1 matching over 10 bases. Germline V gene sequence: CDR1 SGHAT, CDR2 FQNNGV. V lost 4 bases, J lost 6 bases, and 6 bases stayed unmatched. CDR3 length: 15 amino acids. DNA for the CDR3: TGTGCCAGCAGCTCGGGACAGGGGTCCCCCAATGAGCAGTTCTTC. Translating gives CASSSGQGSPNEQFF.

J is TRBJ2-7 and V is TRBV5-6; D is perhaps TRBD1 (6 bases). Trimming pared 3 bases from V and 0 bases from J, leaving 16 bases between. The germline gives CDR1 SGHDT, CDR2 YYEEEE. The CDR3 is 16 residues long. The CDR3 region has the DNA TGTGCCAGCAGCTCCGGACAGCGATTTCCCTCCTACGAGCAGTACTTC. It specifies CASSSGQRFPSYEQYF.

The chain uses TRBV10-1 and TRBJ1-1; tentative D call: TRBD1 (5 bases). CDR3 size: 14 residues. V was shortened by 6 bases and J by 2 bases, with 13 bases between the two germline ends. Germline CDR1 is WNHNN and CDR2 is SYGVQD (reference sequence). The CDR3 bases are TGCGCCAGCAGCGCGGGACCGGGCAACACTGAAGCTTTCTTT. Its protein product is CASSAGPGNTEAFF.

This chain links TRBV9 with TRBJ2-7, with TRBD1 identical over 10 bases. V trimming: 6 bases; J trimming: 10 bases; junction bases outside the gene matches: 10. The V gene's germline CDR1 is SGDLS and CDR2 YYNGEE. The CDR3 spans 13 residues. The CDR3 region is CASTTGQGNTQYF. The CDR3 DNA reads TGTGCCAGCACCACGGGACAGGGGAACACCCAGTACTTC.

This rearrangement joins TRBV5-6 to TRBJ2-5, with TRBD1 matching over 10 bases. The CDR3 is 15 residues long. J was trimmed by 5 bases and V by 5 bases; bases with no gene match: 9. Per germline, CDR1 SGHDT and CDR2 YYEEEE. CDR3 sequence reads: CASRGGQGVRETQYF. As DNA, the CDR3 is TGTGCCAGCAGAGGCGGACAGGGGGTCCGGGAGACCCAGTACTTC.

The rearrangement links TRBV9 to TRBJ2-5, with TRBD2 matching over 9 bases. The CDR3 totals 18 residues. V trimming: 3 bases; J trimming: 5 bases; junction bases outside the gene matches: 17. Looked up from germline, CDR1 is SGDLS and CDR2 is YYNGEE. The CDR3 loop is CASSAGGLAGTLGETQYF. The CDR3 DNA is TGTGCCAGCAGCGCTGGCGGGCTAGCGGGGACCTTGGGGGAGACCCAGTACTTC.

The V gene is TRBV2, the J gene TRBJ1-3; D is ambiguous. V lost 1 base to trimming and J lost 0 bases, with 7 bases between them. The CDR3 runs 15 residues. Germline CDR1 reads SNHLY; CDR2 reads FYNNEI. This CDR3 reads CASSEGAFSGNTIYF. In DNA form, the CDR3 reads TGTGCCAGCAGTGAAGGCGCATTCTCTGGAAACACCATATATTTT. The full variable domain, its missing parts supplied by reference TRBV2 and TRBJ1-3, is EPEVTQTPSHQVTQMGQEVILRCVPISNHLYFYWYRQILGQKVEFLVSFYNNEISEKSEIFDDQFSVERPDGSNFTLKIRSTKLEDSAMYFCASSEGAFSGNTIYFGEGSWLTVV.

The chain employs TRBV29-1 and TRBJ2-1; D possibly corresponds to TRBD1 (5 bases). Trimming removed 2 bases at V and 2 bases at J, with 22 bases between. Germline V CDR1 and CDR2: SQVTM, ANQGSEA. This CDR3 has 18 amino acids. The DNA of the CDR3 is TGCAGCGTTGAACCTCTAGGATCTGGGATAGGGGCCTACAATGAGCAGTTCTTC. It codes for CSVEPLGSGIGAYNEQFF.

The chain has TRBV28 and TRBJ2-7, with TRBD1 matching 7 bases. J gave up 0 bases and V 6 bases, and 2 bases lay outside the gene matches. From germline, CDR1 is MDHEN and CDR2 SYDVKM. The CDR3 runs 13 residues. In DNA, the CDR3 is TGTGCCAGCAGAGACAGGGACTCCTACGAGCAGTACTTC. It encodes CASRDRDSYEQYF.